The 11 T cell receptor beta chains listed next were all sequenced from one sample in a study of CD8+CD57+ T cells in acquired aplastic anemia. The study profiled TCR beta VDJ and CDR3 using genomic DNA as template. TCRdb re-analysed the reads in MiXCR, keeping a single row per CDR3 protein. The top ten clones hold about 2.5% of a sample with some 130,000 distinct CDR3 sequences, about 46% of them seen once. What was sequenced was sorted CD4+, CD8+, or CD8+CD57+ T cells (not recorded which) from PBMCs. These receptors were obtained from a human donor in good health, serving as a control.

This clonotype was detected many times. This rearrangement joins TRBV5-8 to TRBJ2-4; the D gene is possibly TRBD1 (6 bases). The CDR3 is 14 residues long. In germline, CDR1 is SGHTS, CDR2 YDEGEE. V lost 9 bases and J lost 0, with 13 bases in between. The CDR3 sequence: CATDRTIAKNIQYF. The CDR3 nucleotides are TGTGCCACGGACAGAACCATAGCCAAAAACATTCAGTACTTC.

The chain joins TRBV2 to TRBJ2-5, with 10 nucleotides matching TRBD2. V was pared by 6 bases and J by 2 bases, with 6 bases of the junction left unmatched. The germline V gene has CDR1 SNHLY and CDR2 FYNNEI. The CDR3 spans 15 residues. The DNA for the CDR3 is TGTGCCAGCAGGCAAAGCGGGAGGGCTCAAGAGACCCAGTACTTC. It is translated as CASRQSGRAQETQYF.

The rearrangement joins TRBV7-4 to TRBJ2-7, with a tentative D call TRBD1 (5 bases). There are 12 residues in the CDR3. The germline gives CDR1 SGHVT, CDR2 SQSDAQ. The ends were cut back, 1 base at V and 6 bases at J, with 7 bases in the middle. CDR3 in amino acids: CASSLGQSEQYF. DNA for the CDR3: TGTGCCAGCAGCTTAGGACAGAGCGAGCAGTACTTC.

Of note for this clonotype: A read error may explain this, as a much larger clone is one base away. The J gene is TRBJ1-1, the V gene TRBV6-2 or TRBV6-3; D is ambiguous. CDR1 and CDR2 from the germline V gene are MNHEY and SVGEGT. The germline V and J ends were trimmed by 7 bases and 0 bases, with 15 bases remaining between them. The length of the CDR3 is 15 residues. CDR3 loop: CASNDPAAVNTEAFF. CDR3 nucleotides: TGTGCCAGCAACGACCCGGCAGCAGTGAACACTGAAGCTTTCTTT.

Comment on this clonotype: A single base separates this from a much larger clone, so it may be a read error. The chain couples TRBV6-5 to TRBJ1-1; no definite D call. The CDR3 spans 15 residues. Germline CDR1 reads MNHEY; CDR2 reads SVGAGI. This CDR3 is CARSYSRQVNTEAFF. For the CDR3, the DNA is TGTGCCCGCAGTTACTCGCGGCAGGTGAACACTGAAGCTTTCTTT.

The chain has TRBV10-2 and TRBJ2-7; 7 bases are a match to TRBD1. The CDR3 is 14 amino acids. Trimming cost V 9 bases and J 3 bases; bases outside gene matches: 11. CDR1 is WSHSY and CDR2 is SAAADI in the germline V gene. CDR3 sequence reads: CASATGNFLYEQYF. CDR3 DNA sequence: TGCGCCAGTGCGACAGGGAACTTTCTCTACGAGCAGTACTTC.

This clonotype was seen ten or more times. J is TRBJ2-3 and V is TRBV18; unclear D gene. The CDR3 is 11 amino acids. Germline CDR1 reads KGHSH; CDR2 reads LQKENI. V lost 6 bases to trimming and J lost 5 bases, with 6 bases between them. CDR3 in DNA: TGTGCCAGCTCCCCCGGAGATACGCAGTATTTT. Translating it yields CASSPGDTQYF.

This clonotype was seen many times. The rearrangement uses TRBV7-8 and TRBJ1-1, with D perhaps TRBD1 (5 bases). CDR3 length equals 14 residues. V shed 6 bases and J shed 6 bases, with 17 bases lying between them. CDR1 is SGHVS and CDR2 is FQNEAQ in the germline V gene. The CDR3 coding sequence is TGTGCCAGCAGAAAAGGGACGGGTGGGGCTGAAGCTTTCTTT. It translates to CASRKGTGGAEAFF.

CDR3 sequence reads: CASSKTGVPEQYF. The CDR3, as DNA: TGTGCCAGCAGTAAGACAGGGGTCCCCGAGCAGTACTTC. This rearrangement joins TRBV6-1 to TRBJ2-7; TRBD1 aligns across 8 bases. CDR3 length equals 13 residues. V dropped 5 bases and J dropped 6; count of bases not matched to a gene: 6. The germline CDR1 and CDR2 sequences are MNHNS and SASEGT.

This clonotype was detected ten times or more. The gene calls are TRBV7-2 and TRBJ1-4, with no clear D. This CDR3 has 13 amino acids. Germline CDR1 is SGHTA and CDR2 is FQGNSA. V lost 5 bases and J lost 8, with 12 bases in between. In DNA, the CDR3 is TGTGCCAGCAGCCCAAATCCGGGGGAAAAACTGTTTTTT. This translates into CASSPNPGEKLFF. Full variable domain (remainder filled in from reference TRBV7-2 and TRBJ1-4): GAGVSQSPSNKVTEKGKDVELRCDPISGHTALYWYRQSLGQGLEFLIYFQGNSAPDKSGLPSDRFSAERTGGSVSTLTIQRTQQEDSAVYLCASSPNPGEKLFFGSGTQLSVL.

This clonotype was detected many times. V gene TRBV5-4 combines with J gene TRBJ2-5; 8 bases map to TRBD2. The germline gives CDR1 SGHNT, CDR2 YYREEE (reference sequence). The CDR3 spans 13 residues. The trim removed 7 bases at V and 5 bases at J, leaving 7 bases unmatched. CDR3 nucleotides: TGTGCCAGCCCTTCGGGGGGGGAGGAGACCCAGTACTTC. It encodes CASPSGGEETQYF.